This T cell receptor (beta chain) was identified during a study of shared clonotypes between healthy human individuals. The overall study: The study used three CD4 naive, three CD4 memory, two CD8 naive and one CD8 memory plate per donor.

Remarks on this clone: The target antigen is unknown.

Study outcomes and limitations: Rarefaction demonstrated incomplete sorted-subset sequencing despite large depth. Several donors held about 4.6% of naive CD4 clonotypes in common.

Every donor, a Caucasian adult, lived in Nashville, Tennessee. Germline V gene lookup returns CDR1 LNHDA and CDR2 SQIVND (reference sequence). V gave up 4 bases and J gave up 0 bases, with 6 bases separating them. The CDR3 runs to 13 residues. Using immunoSEQ multiplex PCR, the repertoire was profiled, and TCRdb retains in-frame clones only, with some absent. The sample carries 2 million to 2.5 million clones, roughly 93% recorded once. This TCR came from a man aged 18 to 30 in good health. Some clones in this sample may be carry-over from other donors' samples. The sequencing input was naive CD4+ T cells from PBMCs. Subset described: CD45RA+ positively selected. The V gene is TRBV19, the J gene TRBJ1-1; D remains unclear. CDR3 sequence (DNA): TGTGCCAGTAGTACAGGAGTGAACACTGAAGCTTTCTTT. It yields the protein CASSTGVNTEAFF.